The rows below give T cell receptor beta chains drawn from one sample of a study of blood T cell repertoires in COVID-19. Profiled with immunoSEQ multiplex PCR; TCRdb holds only in-frame clones, not every one. The table includes about 55,000 clones, roughly 86% detected once. The sample was peripheral blood. The receptors shown here come from a man in his 60s with active COVID-19. Each CDR3 is given with its conserved first and last residue. Each record gives: clone size, J gene, V gene, D gene, CDR3 DNA, CDR3 protein. D genes are given only for firm matches. A clone size is listed for some rows: how often the clone was seen (once, few, many), or a class if it is expanded.

.	TRBJ2-3	TRBV2	.	TGTGCCAGCAGTGGACTAGTCGAAAAAGCAGATACGCAGTATTTT	CASSGLVEKADTQYF
.	TRBJ1-6	TRBV27	.	TGTGCCAGCAGTTTTCTAGGGGGTCAGAGGGATTCACCCCTCCACTTT	CASSFLGGQRDSPLHF
.	TRBJ2-1	TRBV20-1	.	TGCAGTGCTAGTCCCGGGGTGGGGAATGAGCAGTTCTTC	CSASPGVGNEQFF
.	TRBJ2-7	TRBV5-1	TRBD2	TGCGCCAGTCAGGTGGCTAGCGGGAGGTACGAGCAGTACTTC	CASQVASGRYEQYF
few	TRBJ1-2	TRBV3-1/TRBV3-2	TRBD1	TGTGCCAGCAGCCGTTCTGCGGTGACAGGGGCGTCAGGCGACGGCTACACCTTC	CASSRSAVTGASGDGYTF
few	TRBJ2-7	TRBV7-3	TRBD2	TGTGCCAGCAGCTCCCTCGCGGGAGAGGGCTACGAGCAGTACTTC	CASSSLAGEGYEQYF
.	TRBJ2-7	TRBV7-9	.	TGTGCCAGCAGCTTACTTGACAGTCGGCCCTACGAGCAGTACTTC	CASSLLDSRPYEQYF
.	TRBJ2-3	TRBV9	.	TGTGCCAGCAGCCTCCTCGACAGGCTCACAGATACGCAGTATTTT	CASSLLDRLTDTQYF
.	TRBJ1-5	TRBV2	.	TGTGCCAGCAGTGGTGGGAGAGTGCTGAATAGCAATCAGCCCCAGCATTTT	CASSGGRVLNSNQPQHF
.	TRBJ2-7	TRBV9	TRBD2	TGTGCCAGCAGCGTAGGACTAGCGGGAGGGCGGTACGAGCAGTACTTC	CASSVGLAGGRYEQYF
.	TRBJ2-1	TRBV9	TRBD2	TGTGCCAGCAGCGCGACTAGCGGCAATGAGCAGTTCTTC	CASSATSGNEQFF
.	TRBJ2-1	TRBV6-5	TRBD1	TGTGCCAGCAGTCGGACAGGGGGGAACTACAATGAGCAGTTCTTC	CASSRTGGNYNEQFF
.	TRBJ2-1	TRBV15	.	TGTGCCACCAGCAGAGATGGGGCCTATGAGCAGTTCTTC	CATSRDGAYEQFF
.	TRBJ2-3	TRBV7-7	.	TGTGCTAGCAGCTTAGGGCAGGGCGGCCTCACAGATACGCAGTATTTT	CASSLGQGGLTDTQYF
.	TRBJ1-2	TRBV6-6	TRBD1	TGTGCCAGCAGCCGGGACAGGGGAGGTGGCTACACCTTC	CASSRDRGGGYTF
.	TRBJ2-3	TRBV7-3	TRBD1	TGTGCCAGCAGCTCGCTACAGGGGCCAGATACGCAGTATTTT	CASSSLQGPDTQYF
.	TRBJ2-7	TRBV2	.	TGTGCCAGCAGTGAATATGGCCGATACGAGCAGTACTTC	CASSEYGRYEQYF
few	TRBJ1-5	TRBV7-8	TRBD1	TGTGCCAGCAGCCCAGGGACAGGGGTTACTTACAATCAGCCCCAGCATTTT	CASSPGTGVTYNQPQHF
few	TRBJ2-5	TRBV27	TRBD2	TGTGCCACCCGCCGGACTAGAAAAGAGACCCAGTACTTC	CATRRTRKETQYF
once	TRBJ1-5	TRBV15	.	TGTGCCACCAGCAGAGACAGCGCGTTTAGCAATCAGCCCCAGCATTTT	CATSRDSAFSNQPQHF
.	TRBJ2-6	TRBV28	.	TGTGCCAGCAGTTTTTCCCGGGGAATCCCCCCACTGATCGGGGCCAACGTCCTGACTTTC	CASSFSRGIPPLIGANVLTF
.	TRBJ2-1	TRBV6-5	TRBD2	TGTGCCAGCAGTATTGGGACTAACTCCTACAATGAGCAGTTCTTC	CASSIGTNSYNEQFF
.	TRBJ1-1	TRBV12-3/TRBV12-4	TRBD1	TGTGCCAGCAGTCCAGGACAGGGCGAAGCTTTCTTT	CASSPGQGEAFF
once	TRBJ2-6	TRBV7-6	.	TGTGCCAGCAGCGTATCAATCACAGGGTTCGGGGCCAACGTCCTGACTTTC	CASSVSITGFGANVLTF
.	TRBJ2-5	TRBV29-1	TRBD1	TGCAGCGTCGACAGGGACAGGGGCCAAGAGACCCAGTACTTC	CSVDRDRGQETQYF
.	TRBJ2-5	TRBV27	TRBD2	TGTGCCACCTTCGGACTAGCGGGAGGCCGAGAGACCCAGTACTTC	CATFGLAGGRETQYF
.	TRBJ2-7	TRBV5-6	.	TGTGCCAGCAGCTCCTTCCTGGCTCACAGGGTCCACGAGCAGTACTTC	CASSSFLAHRVHEQYF
.	TRBJ1-1	TRBV5-1	.	TGCGCCAGCAGCCCGTCTCAGGGAGGGTACACTGAAGCTTTCTTT	CASSPSQGGYTEAFF
.	TRBJ2-5	TRBV7-9	.	TGTGCCAGCAGGCGCTCAACAGGCGGGGAAGAGACCCAGTACTTC	CASRRSTGGEETQYF
few	TRBJ1-2	TRBV24-1	.	TGTGCCACCAGTGATTACGGGGTGAGCTACACCTTC	CATSDYGVSYTF
.	TRBJ2-3	TRBV6-6	.	TGTGCCAGCAGTTACGGCGGCAGAACTAGCACAGATACGCAGTATTTT	CASSYGGRTSTDTQYF
once	TRBJ2-1	TRBV7-3	TRBD1	TGTGCCAGCAGTTTGGCGACAGGGGGATACAATGAGCAGTTCTTC	CASSLATGGYNEQFF
.	TRBJ2-3	TRBV6-2/TRBV6-3	.	TGTGCCAGCAGTTACTCTCTCACAGATACGCAGTATTTT	CASSYSLTDTQYF
.	TRBJ2-2	TRBV18	.	TGTGCCAGCTCACCACAGACGGGCACCGGGGAGCTGTTTTTT	CASSPQTGTGELFF
.	TRBJ2-3	TRBV19	TRBD2	TGTGCCAGTAGTTACCCGGGGGGCTCGGCGGGAGGAGGCGGGAAAGATACGCAGTATTTT	CASSYPGGSAGGGGKDTQYF
.	TRBJ2-3	TRBV27	TRBD1	TGTGCCAGCAGGCCCCGAGACAGGGATTTTGCAGATACGCAGTATTTT	CASRPRDRDFADTQYF
.	TRBJ1-3	TRBV3-1/TRBV3-2	TRBD1	TGTGCCAGCAGCCCCTGGGACAGGGGGGGAAACACCATATATTTT	CASSPWDRGGNTIYF
.	TRBJ2-7	TRBV7-2	TRBD2	TGTGCCAGCACCCCGTCGGTAGCGGGAGTTGGGGAGCAGTACTTC	CASTPSVAGVGEQYF
few	TRBJ2-7	TRBV6-6	.	TGTGCCAGCAGCCCGGGAGTTAGCAGAGCCTACGAGCAGTACTTC	CASSPGVSRAYEQYF
.	TRBJ2-7	TRBV19	TRBD2	TGTGCCAGTAGCGGAGGGACTAGCGGGGAGCAGTACTTC	CASSGGTSGEQYF
.	TRBJ1-1	TRBV12-5	.	TGTGCTAGTGGTTTGGTACTGGGCCGGGAGAACACTGAAGCTTTCTTT	CASGLVLGRENTEAFF
once	TRBJ2-1	TRBV2	TRBD2	TGTGCCAGGGGGACTAGCGGGAGCTCCTACAATGAGCAGTTCTTC	CARGTSGSSYNEQFF
.	TRBJ1-4	TRBV14	.	TGTGCCAGCAGCCAAACAGGACACCGTTCGGAGGAAAAACTGTTTTTT	CASSQTGHRSEEKLFF
.	TRBJ2-3	TRBV7-3	.	TGTGCCAGCAGCTTGATAGCGGTAGGCACAGATACGCAGTATTTT	CASSLIAVGTDTQYF
.	TRBJ2-7	TRBV2	TRBD2	TGTGCCAGCAGTGACCCGGGACTAGCGGGAGGGACATCCGAGCAGTACTTC	CASSDPGLAGGTSEQYF
.	TRBJ2-3	TRBV6-1	.	TGTGCCAGCAGTGAATCCGGTAGATTAGATACGCAGTATTTT	CASSESGRLDTQYF